These 7 T cell receptor beta chains originate from one sample sequenced in a study of T-cell reconstitution after alpha-beta-depleted transplantation in children. Preparation of the TCRbeta library involved a method that used unique molecular identifiers. TCRdb analysed the PCR reads with MiXCR anew, one entry per CDR3 protein. The top ten hold about 22% of the sample, which has 100,000 or so distinct CDR3 sequences, under 25% seen once. This specimen consisted of PBMCs, obtained before TCRalphabeta/CD19-depleted stem cell transplant. These receptors came from a boy aged 2 to 10 with acute lymphoblastic leukemia, due to receive a stem cell transplant.

This clonotype was recorded many times. The chain carries TRBV5-4 and TRBJ2-1; the D is unclear. The CDR3 spans 14 residues. V dropped 0 bases and J dropped 0 bases, with 4 bases sitting between them. Germline loops: CDR1 SGHNT, CDR2 YYREEE (reference sequence). This CDR3 reads CASSLGDSYNEQFF. In DNA form, the CDR3 reads TGTGCCAGCAGCTTGGGTGACTCCTACAATGAGCAGTTCTTC.

V is TRBV20-1 and J is TRBJ2-1; D possibly corresponds to TRBD1 (6 bases). Between the trimmed V and J ends, which lost 2 bases and 9 bases, there was a span of 17 bases. This CDR3 spans 14 amino acids. Germline CDR1 and CDR2: DFQATT and SNEGSKA (reference sequence). The CDR3 spells CSARRGITLPEQFF. Here the CDR3 DNA reads TGCAGTGCTAGAAGGGGGATCACCCTGCCTGAGCAGTTCTTC.

This chain uses TRBV6-6 with TRBJ2-4; possibly TRBD1 or TRBD2 for D (5 bases each). Trimming removed 2 bases at V and 13 bases at J, with 12 bases between. From germline, CDR1 is MNHNY and CDR2 SVGAGI (reference sequence). The CDR3 loop spans 12 amino acids. The CDR3 loop is CASSYAWDAQYF. Here the CDR3 DNA reads TGTGCCAGCAGTTACGCTTGGGACGCACAGTACTTC.

This clonotype was recorded at least ten times. The V call is TRBV12-3 or TRBV12-4, the J call TRBJ1-3, with a tentative D call TRBD1 (6 bases). The CDR3 contains 15 residues. V lost 6 bases and J 2 bases, leaving 14 bases between the germline ends. This CDR3 is CASSNRETAGNTIYF. The CDR3 nucleotides read TGTGCCAGCAGCAACAGGGAGACTGCTGGAAACACCATATATTTT.

This clonotype has more than one count but fewer than ten. This sequence joins TRBV24-1 and TRBJ2-5, with 8 bases identical to TRBD2. The CDR3 length is 18 residues. Germline assignment: CDR1 KGHDR and CDR2 SFDVKD. After removal of 4 bases from V and 1 base from J, the junction contained 13 bases not matched to a gene. The CDR3 sequence is CATSDPKTSGTAQETQYF. In nucleotides, the CDR3 is TGTGCCACCAGTGACCCGAAAACTAGCGGAACTGCCCAAGAGACCCAGTACTTC.

This clonotype was seen more than once but under ten times. The chain links TRBV5-1 to TRBJ2-2; 8 bases map to TRBD2. The ends lost 0 bases at V and 6 bases at J; junction bases unmatched: 7. The germline V gene has CDR1 SGHRS and CDR2 YFSETQ. The CDR3 runs 16 residues. CDR3 amino acids: CASSLAKTSVSGELFF. The DNA for the CDR3 is TGCGCCAGCAGCTTGGCGAAGACTAGCGTTTCCGGGGAGCTGTTTTTT.

A note on this clonotype: This may stem from a read error, because a much larger clone lies one nucleotide away. CDR3 in amino acids: CAISTKDRVVGETQYF. The CDR3 DNA is TGTGCCATCAGCACGAAGGACAGGGTCGTGGGTGAGACCCAGTACTTC. J is TRBJ2-5 and V is TRBV5-6; TRBD1 aligns across 8 bases. Germline V lookup: CDR1 SGHDT, CDR2 YYEEEE. The CDR3 has 16 amino acids.